The present T cell receptor beta chain was sequenced within a study of early T cells in non-severe SARS-CoV-2 infection. Many counts were recorded for this clonotype. TCRdb reanalysed the 5' RACE reads using MiXCR and keeps one entry per CDR3 protein. In the table there are about 46,000 distinct CDR3 sequences, less than 6.5% of which are singletons. The CDR3 has 15 residues. The germline V and J ends were trimmed by 6 bases and 2 bases, with 15 bases remaining between them. CDR1 ENHRY and CDR2 SYGVKD come from the germline V gene. This TCR was recovered from an adult who was a healthcare worker with PCR-confirmed SARS-CoV-2 infection or an uninfected control (not recorded which). This sample comprised whole blood, obtained at baseline. The rearrangement uses TRBV10-3 and TRBJ2-3, with a weak D call TRBD1 (6 bases). DNA of the CDR3: TGTGCCATCAGACAATTCCAGGGGACCACAGATACGCAGTATTTT. It yields the protein CAIRQFQGTTDTQYF.